This T cell receptor beta chain was identified during a study of T cell responses to AZD1222 COVID-19 vaccine. General observations from the study: The peak T cell response came first, and repertoires were sampled only after it.

Turning to this clone: Its antigen remains unidentified.

CDR1 and CDR2 (germline): MGHRA, YSYEKL. V was clipped by 1 base and J by 6 bases; unmatched bases: 6. There are 14 residues in the CDR3. Some clones are missing from TCRdb's copy, which holds only in-frame ones; the method was immunoSEQ multiplex PCR. The table lists approximately 140,000 clones, over 80% of them singletons. The chain employs TRBV4-1 and TRBJ2-7, with 7 bases fitting TRBD1. Sequencing used peripheral blood, obtained on day 0 of MenACWY control vaccination. This TCR came from an adult in good health. The CDR3 sequence is CASSQGQGSGEQYF. The DNA for the CDR3 is TGCGCCAGCAGCCAAGGACAGGGCTCGGGCGAGCAGTACTTC.